This TCR beta chain came from a study of T-cell reconstitution after alpha-beta-depleted transplantation in children. Preparation of the TCRbeta library was carried out with unique molecular identifiers. TCRdb passed the PCR reads through MiXCR, listing each CDR3 protein once. The table lists some 530,000 distinct CDR3 sequences, roughly an eighth of them singletons, with under 7% in the top ten. The CDR3 is 13 amino acids. Trimming removed 5 bases at V and 5 bases at J, with 12 bases between. The sequencing here drew on PBMCs from the stem cell graft donor, taken from the stem cell graft. This sequence originates from a human donor who donated a stem cell graft to a child with combined immunodeficiency. The chain recombines TRBV12-3 or TRBV12-4 with TRBJ2-5; D might be TRBD2 (6 bases). CDR3 sequence (DNA): TGTGCCAGCAGTCCACTAGCCTGGGAGACCCAGTACTTC. As protein: CASSPLAWETQYF.